These T cell receptor beta chains were read from a single sample in a study of cytomegalovirus exposure and HLA in healthy donors. The method was immunoSEQ multiplex PCR; TCRdb's version includes in-frame clones alone and lacks a portion of them. The sample consists of 100,000 to 150,000 clones, 90% to 96% of them appearing once. Sequencing was performed on PBMCs. The receptors here all came from a man between 18 and 29 years old in good health and CMV-seronegative. The CDR3 runs from the conserved cysteine through the conserved F or W. The D gene is left open where the match is weak. Rows give clone size only sometimes, using once, few, many, or a class for an expanded clone.

TRBD2	TRBJ2-2	TRBV19	.	CASSIWPSGRVGTGELFF	TGTGCCAGTAGTATCTGGCCTAGCGGGAGAGTGGGCACCGGGGAGCTGTTTTTT
TRBD2	TRBJ2-1	TRBV7-2	.	CASSLEVAGGDNEQFF	TGTGCCAGCAGCTTAGAGGTGGCGGGAGGGGACAATGAGCAGTTCTTC
.	TRBJ2-4	TRBV13	.	CASSLRTRGDIQYF	TGTGCCAGCAGCTTAAGAACCAGGGGAGACATTCAGTACTTC
TRBD2	TRBJ2-3	TRBV19	.	CASSIYDYVAGSDTQYF	TGTGCCAGTAGTATTTATGATTATGTAGCGGGCTCAGATACGCAGTATTTT
.	TRBJ2-2	TRBV2	few	CASSVPLVGTGELFF	TGTGCCAGCAGTGTACCCCTAGTGGGCACCGGGGAGCTGTTTTTT
.	TRBJ2-7	TRBV6-6	.	CASSFSYEQYF	TGTGCCAGCAGCTTTAGCTACGAGCAGTACTTC
.	TRBJ2-3	TRBV4-2	.	CASSQETPSTDTQYF	TGTGCCAGCAGCCAAGAAACTCCTAGCACAGATACGCAGTATTTT
TRBD2	TRBJ2-1	TRBV5-1	.	CASSLQGASGLNEQFF	TGCGCCAGCAGCTTGCAAGGGGCTAGCGGGCTCAATGAGCAGTTCTTC
TRBD2	TRBJ2-4	TRBV6-5	.	CASSYKGLAGGNIQYF	TGTGCCAGCAGTTATAAGGGACTAGCGGGAGGGAACATTCAGTACTTC
.	TRBJ2-7	TRBV19	.	CASSILLAGSYEQYF	TGTGCCAGTAGTATACTACTAGCTGGTTCCTACGAGCAGTACTTC
.	TRBJ2-7	TRBV5-1	.	CASSLNQGLNEQYF	TGCGCCAGCAGCTTGAATCAGGGGTTAAACGAGCAGTACTTC
.	TRBJ2-7	TRBV6-6	.	CASRPKQGWAQYF	TGTGCCAGCAGACCAAAACAGGGTTGGGCGCAGTACTTC